Listed below are T cell receptor beta chains from one sample, sequenced in a study of technical replicates of blood from several donors. Here immunoSEQ multiplex PCR was the method, and the copy in TCRdb shows in-frame clones only, minus some. The table records about 61,000 clones, about 97% of them present only once. The sample taken for sequencing was T cells isolated from PBMCs. These TCRs come from a human donor in good health. CDR3s include the opening cysteine and the closing phenylalanine or tryptophan. The D gene is left open where the match is weak. A clone size is listed for some rows: how often the clone was seen (once, few, many), or a class if it is expanded.

TRBJ2-1,TRBD1,NA,TRBV18,CASSPPNLGQGLNEQFF,TGTGCCAGCTCACCACCGAATCTTGGACAGGGGCTCAATGAGCAGTTCTTC
TRBJ2-3,TRBD2,NA,TRBV6-5,CASSRSGRTDTQYF,TGTGCCAGCAGTCGTAGCGGGAGGACAGATACGCAGTATTTT
TRBJ2-6,NA,NA,TRBV5-1,CASSLGHSGANVLTF,TGCGCCAGCAGCTTAGGACACTCTGGGGCCAACGTCCTGACTTTC
TRBJ1-1,NA,NA,TRBV11-2,CASSPSGGGYTEAFF,TGTGCCAGCAGCCCATCGGGGGGGGGTTACACTGAAGCTTTCTTT
TRBJ2-5,NA,NA,TRBV5-4,CASSLGGTETQYF,TGTGCCAGCAGCTTGGGGGGCACGGAGACCCAGTACTTC
TRBJ2-5,TRBD2,NA,TRBV7-2,CASSPGYGGRAASETQYF,TGTGCCAGCAGCCCCGGCTATGGCGGGAGGGCCGCGTCGGAGACCCAGTACTTC
TRBJ1-1,TRBD1,NA,TRBV15,CATSTEGAFLNTEAFF,TGTGCCACCAGCACTGAGGGGGCTTTCTTGAACACTGAAGCTTTCTTT
TRBJ1-1,NA,NA,TRBV19,CASSQYTEAFF,TGTGCCAGTAGCCAGTACACTGAAGCTTTCTTT
TRBJ1-1,NA,NA,TRBV5-1,CASSFREVDTEAFF,TGCGCCAGCAGCTTTAGGGAGGTAGACACTGAAGCTTTCTTT
TRBJ2-7,TRBD1,NA,TRBV29-1,CSGRGDRAGEFSEQYF,TGCAGCGGAAGGGGGGACAGGGCTGGTGAGTTTTCCGAGCAGTACTTC
TRBJ2-3,TRBD2,NA,TRBV14,CASSQESGRGTDTQYF,TGTGCCAGCAGCCAAGAGAGCGGGAGGGGCACAGATACGCAGTATTTT
TRBJ2-7,TRBD2,NA,TRBV4-1,CASSQTGLAGSEQYF,TGCGCCAGCAGCCAAACGGGACTAGCGGGTAGCGAGCAGTACTTC
TRBJ1-3,NA,NA,TRBV21-1,CASSKEGGERNTIYF,TGTGCCAGCAGCAAAGAAGGAGGGGAGAGAAACACCATATATTTT
TRBJ2-1,TRBD1,NA,TRBV29-1,CSVEDLVGLGQGGDEQFF,TGCAGCGTTGAAGATTTAGTGGGGCTCGGACAGGGGGGGGATGAGCAGTTCTTC
TRBJ2-2,NA,NA,TRBV11-2,CASSYWTENTGELFF,TGTGCCAGCAGCTATTGGACAGAAAACACCGGGGAGCTGTTTTTT
TRBJ1-3,TRBD1,NA,TRBV5-1,CASSLTGTSGNTIYF,TGCGCCAGCAGCCTGACAGGGACATCAGGAAACACCATATATTTT
TRBJ2-7,TRBD1,NA,TRBV9,CASSRTGSSYEQYF,TGTGCCAGCAGCCGGACAGGGTCGTCCTACGAGCAGTACTTC
TRBJ2-7,NA,NA,TRBV5-1,CASRRGLDYEQYF,TGCGCCAGCAGAAGGGGACTGGACTACGAGCAGTACTTC
TRBJ1-4,NA,NA,TRBV2,CASHRTQRNEKLFF,TGTGCCAGCCACAGGACCCAACGCAATGAAAAACTGTTTTTT
TRBJ2-7,TRBD1,NA,TRBV5-6,CASSLVQTGAQDEQYF,TGTGCCAGCAGCCTCGTACAGACAGGGGCACAGGACGAGCAGTACTTC
TRBJ1-1,NA,NA,TRBV10-3,CAISEPPGFGDTEAFF,TGTGCCATCAGTGAGCCACCGGGATTCGGGGACACTGAAGCTTTCTTT
TRBJ2-7,TRBD2,NA,TRBV10-3,CAISDSDQRREDYSSYEQYF,TGTGCCATCAGTGACTCCGACCAGCGGCGGGAGGACTATAGCTCCTACGAGCAGTACTTC
TRBJ2-7,NA,NA,TRBV2,CASSGGQFGGEQYF,TGTGCCAGCAGTGGGGGACAGTTTGGAGGGGAGCAGTACTTC
TRBJ1-2,TRBD1,NA,TRBV25-1,CASTLGPAPGQPGYTF,TGTGCCAGCACCTTGGGACCCGCCCCGGGACAGCCTGGATACACCTTC
TRBJ1-1,NA,NA,TRBV5-1,CASSLGAGVRSADGMNTEAFF,TGCGCCAGCAGCTTGGGGGCAGGGGTAAGATCGGCCGACGGTATGAACACTGAAGCTTTCTTT
TRBJ2-7,TRBD2,NA,TRBV2,CASSPGLADEQYF,TGTGCCAGCAGCCCGGGACTAGCGGACGAGCAGTACTTC
TRBJ2-5,TRBD1,NA,TRBV28,CASSLAGTDETQYF,TGTGCCAGCAGTTTGGCCGGGACAGACGAGACCCAGTACTTC
TRBJ1-2,TRBD1,NA,TRBV11-3,CASSLGDRGRPHYGYTF,TGTGCCAGCAGCTTAGGTGACAGGGGGCGCCCCCACTATGGCTACACCTTC
TRBJ1-1,NA,NA,TRBV2,CASSENEKQGLGTEAFF,TGTGCCAGCAGTGAAAATGAGAAACAGGGATTAGGCACTGAAGCTTTCTTT
TRBJ2-3,TRBD1,NA,TRBV27,CASSRTGPDTQYF,TGTGCCAGCAGCCGGACAGGACCAGATACGCAGTATTTT
TRBJ2-3,NA,NA,TRBV5-1,CASSDNPAGTDTQYF,TGCGCCAGCAGCGACAACCCGGCGGGAACAGATACGCAGTATTTT
TRBJ2-1,TRBD2,NA,TRBV5-4,CASSLVAGAGGSYNEQFF,TGTGCCAGCAGCTTGGTCGCTGGAGCGGGAGGCTCCTACAATGAGCAGTTCTTC
TRBJ1-5,NA,NA,TRBV19,CASRGRGPQHF,TGTGCCAGTAGGGGCCGGGGGCCCCAGCATTTT
TRBJ2-3,NA,NA,TRBV7-2,CASRLLSEDSRDTQYF,TGTGCCAGCAGGTTATTATCGGAGGATAGCCGAGATACGCAGTATTTT
TRBJ1-5,TRBD1,NA,TRBV28,CASTDLGQEINQPQHF,TGTGCCAGCACCGACTTAGGACAGGAGATAAATCAGCCCCAGCATTTT
TRBJ1-5,NA,once,TRBV2,CASSGGTAGSQPQHF,TGTGCCAGCAGTGGCGGGACCGCGGGTAGTCAGCCCCAGCATTTT
TRBJ1-1,NA,NA,TRBV6-5,CASTNRPGKNTEAFF,TGTGCCAGCACCAACCGTCCCGGTAAGAACACTGAAGCTTTCTTT